Listed here is a single T cell receptor (beta chain). As handled by the study authors: Amplification with reference gene primers provided the estimates of nucleated cell counts. Clones were sequenced by immunoSEQ multiplex PCR, and TCRdb holds only the in-frame ones, with some missing. V, J and clone size reflect that table, while D and trimming were determined from the DNA. The sample has about 170,000 clones; approximately 87% are singletons. The data stem from a study of blood T cell repertoires in COVID-19. About the research overall: Sites across the United States, Italy and Spain contributed samples from acute and convalescent COVID-19. T cells, B-cell-depleted T cells, or PBMCs provided the cDNA or gDNA that served as material.

The CDR3 extends over 15 amino acids. The trim removed 6 bases at V and 1 base at J, leaving 8 bases unmatched. CDR1 KGHSH and CDR2 LQKENI come from the germline V gene. V is TRBV18 and J is TRBJ2-7, with 8 bases that match TRBD1. Sequencing was carried out using peripheral blood. The receptor was isolated from a man aged 18-30 years with active or convalescent COVID-19. The CDR3 nucleotides read TGTGCCAGCTCGCCCGGGACAGGTCTATCCTACGAGCAGTACTTC. It encodes CASSPGTGLSYEQYF.